The present TCR beta chain was sequenced within a study of blood T cell repertoires in COVID-19. For the study at large: Before being deemed recovered, Cohort 3 donors had two negative PCRs, clearance, or symptom resolution.

Some clones are missing from TCRdb's copy, which holds only in-frame ones; the method was immunoSEQ multiplex PCR. This table has around 140,000 clones, over 75% appearing once. Categorization into cohorts depended on clinical history that participants reported. Germline V CDR1 and CDR2: SEHNR, FQNEAQ (reference sequence). The CDR3 covers 14 residues. V was cut by 4 bases and J by 1 base, with 10 bases left in between. This receptor was obtained from a man in his forties or fifties in a cohort exposed to, infected with or recovered from COVID-19 (not recorded which). Sequencing used PBMCs or T cells enriched from blood (not recorded which). The chain uses TRBV7-9 and TRBJ2-5; perhaps TRBD1 as D (5 bases). CDR3 residues: CASSSDSFQETQYF. DNA for the CDR3: TGTGCCAGCAGCTCCGACAGCTTCCAAGAGACCCAGTACTTC.